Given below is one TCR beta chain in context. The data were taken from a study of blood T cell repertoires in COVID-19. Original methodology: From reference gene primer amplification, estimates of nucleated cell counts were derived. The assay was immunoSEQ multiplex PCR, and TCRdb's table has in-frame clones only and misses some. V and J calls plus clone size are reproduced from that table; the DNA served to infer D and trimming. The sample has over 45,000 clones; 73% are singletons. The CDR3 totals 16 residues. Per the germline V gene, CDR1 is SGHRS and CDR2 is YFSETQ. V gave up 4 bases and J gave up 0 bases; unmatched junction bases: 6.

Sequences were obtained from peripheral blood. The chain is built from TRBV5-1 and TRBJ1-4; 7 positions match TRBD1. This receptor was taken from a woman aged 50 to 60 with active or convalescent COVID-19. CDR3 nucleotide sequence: TGCGCCAGCAGCCCAGGGACAGTTGCAACTAATGAAAAACTGTTTTTT. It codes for CASSPGTVATNEKLFF.